The 12 T cell receptor beta chains in this list originate from one sample, sequenced in a study of blood T cell repertoires in COVID-19. The method was immunoSEQ multiplex PCR; TCRdb's version includes in-frame clones alone and lacks a portion of them. The sample has about 60,000 clones; 70% to 85% are singletons. Sequencing was done on a sample of peripheral blood. These receptors were taken from a man aged 55 to 70 with acute or convalescent COVID-19.

The gene calls are TRBV4-1 and TRBJ1-1; 7 nucleotides line up with TRBD1. Trimming at V came to 4 bases and at J to 11 bases, leaving 4 bases not matched to a gene. The CDR3 extends over 11 amino acids. Germline CDR1 and CDR2: MGHRA and YSYEKL. CDR3 sequence (DNA): TGCGCCAGCAGCCGTGGGACAGTGGCTTTCTTT. Amino acid sequence: CASSRGTVAFF.

CDR3 nucleotides: TGTGCCAGCAGAAGAAGACAGGGGTGGGTAGAGACCCAGTACTTC. Translating gives CASRRRQGWVETQYF. The chain joins TRBV2 to TRBJ2-5; the match to TRBD1 covers 8 bases. The V gene end was trimmed by 6 bases and the J gene end by 4 bases; junction bases not matched to a gene: 10. Germline values: CDR1 SNHLY, CDR2 FYNNEI. The CDR3 totals 15 residues.

The V gene is TRBV7-9, the J gene TRBJ2-7; a possible D gene is TRBD1 (5 bases). Germline V gene sequence: CDR1 SEHNR, CDR2 FQNEAQ (reference sequence). V shed 4 bases and J shed 0 bases, with 10 bases lying between them. This CDR3 comprises 14 residues. The CDR3 sequence is CASSSRQNSYEQYF. The DNA of the CDR3 is TGTGCCAGCAGCTCACGACAGAACTCCTACGAGCAGTACTTC.

J is TRBJ2-3 and V is TRBV5-1; 8 bases align to TRBD1. The CDR3 length is 14 residues. The V gene's germline CDR1 is SGHRS and CDR2 YFSETQ. The J segment lost 6 bases and the V segment lost 3 bases, leaving 6 bases of the junction unmatched. This chain's CDR3 is CASSSGGLRDTQYF. CDR3 bases: TGCGCCAGCAGCTCAGGGGGCCTCAGGGATACGCAGTATTTT.

This chain links TRBV7-3 with TRBJ2-3, with 8 bases that match TRBD1. The CDR3 contains 14 residues. After removal of 6 bases from V and 3 bases from J, the junction contained 5 bases not matched to a gene. Germline V CDR1 and CDR2: SGHTA, FQGTGA. The CDR3 loop reads CASRVDRGTDTQYF. For the CDR3, the DNA is TGTGCCAGCAGGGTCGACAGGGGTACAGATACGCAGTATTTT.

This chain joins TRBV5-1 and TRBJ2-1; tentatively, D is TRBD1 (6 bases). This CDR3 has 14 residues. Germline V CDR1 and CDR2: SGHRS, YFSETQ. V lost 4 bases, J lost 9 bases, and 17 bases lay in between. The CDR3 DNA follows: TGCGCCAGCAGCCGGGACAAGGGTCCGGTTGAGCAGTTCTTC. This codes for CASSRDKGPVEQFF.

This rearrangement joins TRBV10-3 to TRBJ1-3, with 7 positions matching TRBD1. The CDR3 is made up of 17 amino acids. The J segment lost 0 bases and the V segment lost 2 bases, leaving 7 bases of the junction unmatched. In germline, CDR1 is ENHRY, CDR2 SYGVKD. CDR3 DNA: TGTGCCATCAGTGAGACACGACAGGGCTACTCTGGAAACACCATATATTTT. Protein: CAISETRQGYSGNTIYF.

In this sample, this clone turned up many times. This sequence joins TRBV6-5 and TRBJ2-1, with 8 bases matching TRBD2. Germline CDR1 and CDR2: MNHEY and SVGAGI. Losses at the gene ends were 7 bases for V and 10 bases for J; bases not matched to a gene: 6. This CDR3 region has 12 residues. This chain's CDR3 is CASIHRGGEQFF. The CDR3, as DNA: TGTGCCAGCATTCACCGGGGGGGAGAGCAGTTCTTC.

This chain connects TRBV5-1 to TRBJ1-1, with TRBD1 matching over 8 bases. Germline lookup yields CDR1 SGHRS and CDR2 YFSETQ. The CDR3 covers 14 residues. V shed 5 bases and J 3 bases; nucleotides not matched to a gene: 6. CDR3 residues: CASRRLTGDTEAFF. CDR3 DNA sequence: TGCGCCAGCAGAAGGCTGACAGGGGACACTGAAGCTTTCTTT.

J is TRBJ2-5 and V is TRBV6-6; 10 bases are a match to TRBD2. Germline CDR1 and CDR2: MNHNY and SVGAGI (reference sequence). The CDR3 loop spans 16 amino acids. The J segment lost 1 base and the V segment lost 7 bases, leaving 9 bases of the junction unmatched. The CDR3 DNA is TGTGCCAGCAAAAAATCAGCGGGGGGGCCCCAAGAGACCCAGTACTTC. Its protein product is CASKKSAGGPQETQYF.

The rearrangement links TRBV19 to TRBJ1-1; D is uncertain. CDR3 length: 16 residues. The V gene lost 5 bases and the J gene lost 8 bases, with 24 bases spanning the gap. Germline lookup yields CDR1 LNHDA and CDR2 SQIVND (reference sequence). The CDR3 sequence is CASSLRVLVRDTEAFF. CDR3 DNA: TGTGCCAGTAGTCTTAGGGTACTAGTTCGGGATACCGAAGCTTTCTTT.

CDR3 residues: CASWQASGGGNEQFF. Written as DNA, the CDR3 is TGCGCCAGCTGGCAGGCTAGCGGGGGTGGAAATGAGCAGTTCTTC. V is TRBV10-2 and J is TRBJ2-1, with 10 bases fitting TRBD2. Per the germline V gene, CDR1 is WSHSY and CDR2 is SAAADI. The CDR3 has 15 amino acids. V lost 8 bases and J lost 7; bases outside the gene matches: 11.